The rows below give T cell receptor beta chains drawn from one sample of a study of blood T cell repertoires in COVID-19. The table came from immunoSEQ multiplex PCR; TCRdb's copy has only in-frame clones and leaves some out. The sample holds around 100,000 clones, about nine tenths seen once. Sequenced material: peripheral blood. Every receptor here comes from a man aged 65 to 79 with acute or convalescent COVID-19. CDR3s include the opening cysteine and the closing phenylalanine or tryptophan. D genes are given only for firm matches. Expanded clones are given a class, and other clones once, few, many or no size at all.

v_gene	abundance	d_gene	j_gene	CDR3aa	CDR3nt
TRBV29-1	NA	NA	TRBJ1-3	CSVLSGNTIYF	TGCAGCGTTCTCTCTGGAAACACCATATATTTT
TRBV6-5	NA	TRBD1	TRBJ2-1	CASSYDRGRKNEQFF	TGTGCCAGCAGTTACGACAGGGGGCGGAAAAATGAGCAGTTCTTC
TRBV9	NA	TRBD2	TRBJ2-1	CASSTLAGGYNEQFF	TGTGCCAGCAGCACCCTAGCGGGAGGTTACAATGAGCAGTTCTTC
TRBV19	NA	NA	TRBJ2-7	CASPRGGQYF	TGTGCCAGCCCTAGGGGGGGTCAGTACTTC
TRBV9	NA	NA	TRBJ1-3	CASSVAPRGASGNTIYF	TGTGCCAGCAGCGTAGCGCCCAGGGGAGCCTCTGGAAACACCATATATTTT
TRBV6-5	NA	NA	TRBJ2-7	CASSYGSGRNYEQYF	TGTGCCAGCAGTTACGGGTCAGGGCGGAACTACGAGCAGTACTTC
TRBV28	once	TRBD2	TRBJ2-7	CASSSQAGGPEEQYF	TGTGCCAGCAGTTCCCAAGCGGGAGGGCCGGAGGAGCAGTACTTC
TRBV10-2	few	TRBD1	TRBJ2-7	CASSPQGAEQYF	TGCGCCAGCAGTCCACAGGGGGCCGAGCAGTACTTC
TRBV18	NA	TRBD2	TRBJ2-3	CASSPPSGGALSTDTQYF	TGTGCCAGCTCACCCCCTAGCGGAGGAGCGTTAAGCACAGATACGCAGTATTTT
TRBV2	NA	TRBD2	TRBJ2-1	CASSEELAGGNEQFF	TGTGCCAGCAGTGAGGAACTAGCGGGGGGAAATGAGCAGTTCTTC
TRBV11-1	NA	TRBD2	TRBJ2-3	CASRASGRPDTQYF	TGTGCCAGCAGGGCTAGCGGGCGTCCTGATACGCAGTATTTT
TRBV5-5	NA	NA	TRBJ2-3	CASSLGGQGADTQYF	TGTGCCAGCAGCTTAGGAGGGCAAGGGGCAGATACGCAGTATTTT
TRBV6-5	once	NA	TRBJ2-7	CASSLASKGYEQYF	TGTGCCAGCAGTCTGGCTAGCAAGGGCTACGAGCAGTACTTC
TRBV9	once	TRBD1	TRBJ2-4	CASSPGGQGIQYF	TGTGCCAGCAGCCCTGGAGGACAGGGGATTCAGTACTTC
TRBV21-1	NA	NA	TRBJ2-1	CASSPKGQLNNEQFF	TGTGCCAGCAGCCCGAAGGGACAGCTTAACAATGAGCAGTTCTTC
TRBV5-5	NA	NA	TRBJ2-3	CASSKRLGWADTQYF	TGTGCCAGCAGCAAAAGACTAGGTTGGGCGGATACGCAGTATTTT
TRBV6-5	NA	NA	TRBJ2-7	CASSYLGDYEQYF	TGTGCCAGCAGTTACTTGGGCGACTACGAGCAGTACTTC
TRBV7-8	NA	NA	TRBJ1-5	CASSRSGGNQPQHF	TGTGCCAGCAGCCGATCGGGGGGGAATCAGCCCCAGCATTTT
TRBV5-1	NA	NA	TRBJ1-4	CASSLDSTYEKLFF	TGCGCCAGCAGCCTAGACAGCACATATGAAAAACTGTTTTTT
TRBV4-1	NA	NA	TRBJ1-2	CASSQERRNYGYTF	TGCGCCAGCAGCCAAGAAAGGAGAAACTATGGCTACACCTTC
TRBV5-1	NA	NA	TRBJ1-1	CASSRQQVADTEAFF	TGCGCCAGCAGCCGCCAACAGGTCGCAGACACTGAAGCTTTCTTT
TRBV7-9	NA	NA	TRBJ1-1	CASSPHGEEAFF	TGTGCCAGCAGCCCCCACGGAGAGGAAGCTTTCTTT
TRBV28	NA	NA	TRBJ2-3	CATRSLQYF	TGTGCCACCCGATCCCTACAGTATTTT
TRBV30	NA	TRBD1	TRBJ1-1	CAWSVGRGDTEAFF	TGTGCCTGGAGTGTAGGCAGGGGGGACACTGAAGCTTTCTTT
TRBV12-3/TRBV12-4	NA	NA	TRBJ1-2	CASSLTVNYGYTF	TGTGCCAGCAGTTTGACAGTTAACTATGGCTACACCTTC
TRBV7-9	NA	NA	TRBJ1-1	CASSLVEDSNEAFF	TGTGCCAGCAGCTTAGTGGAGGATTCGAATGAAGCTTTCTTT
TRBV2	NA	TRBD2	TRBJ2-2	CASRKLAGGYTGELFF	TGTGCCAGCAGAAAGCTAGCGGGGGGATACACCGGGGAGCTGTTTTTT
TRBV19	few	TRBD1	TRBJ1-2	CASISAQGSYGYTF	TGTGCCAGTATTTCCGCACAGGGGAGCTATGGCTACACCTTC
TRBV5-6	NA	NA	TRBJ1-2	CASSLEWATALYTF	TGTGCCAGCAGCTTGGAGTGGGCAACTGCTCTCTACACCTTC
TRBV6-1	NA	NA	TRBJ1-2	CASSELYGGGRGGYTF	TGTGCCAGCAGTGAACTCTACGGGGGGGGACGCGGTGGCTACACCTTC
TRBV19	NA	TRBD1	TRBJ1-2	CASTIDRGRSGYTF	TGTGCCAGTACCATAGACAGGGGGCGGAGTGGCTACACCTTC
TRBV6-5	many	NA	TRBJ1-1	CASSYRADSTAEAFF	TGTGCCAGCAGTTACCGTGCGGACTCCACGGCTGAAGCTTTCTTT
TRBV11-3	NA	NA	TRBJ2-7	CASSLGRGEQYF	TGTGCCAGCAGCTTAGGTCGGGGTGAGCAGTACTTC
TRBV3-1/TRBV3-2	NA	NA	TRBJ1-1	CASSQDRFGGAFF	TGTGCCAGCAGCCAAGATAGGTTCGGAGGGGCTTTCTTT
TRBV4-2	NA	TRBD1	TRBJ2-2	CASSGPDRGPGELFF	TGTGCCAGCAGCGGACCTGACAGGGGTCCCGGGGAGCTGTTTTTT
TRBV10-1	NA	NA	TRBJ2-2	CASSVQGTGELFF	TGCGCCAGCAGTGTCCAGGGAACCGGGGAGCTGTTTTTT
TRBV15	NA	TRBD2	TRBJ2-5	CATSRDAGLAVQETQYF	TGTGCCACCAGCAGAGACGCGGGACTAGCGGTCCAAGAGACCCAGTACTTC
TRBV7-8	NA	TRBD1	TRBJ1-5	CASSLGQGRYNQPQHF	TGTGCCAGCAGCTTAGGACAGGGGAGGTACAATCAGCCCCAGCATTTT
TRBV5-1	NA	TRBD1	TRBJ2-1	CASSWDSPVGDEQFF	TGCGCCAGCAGCTGGGACAGTCCAGTGGGGGATGAGCAGTTCTTC
TRBV27	NA	TRBD2	TRBJ2-7	CATQGTSGGPSYEQYF	TGTGCCACCCAGGGGACTAGCGGGGGGCCCTCCTACGAGCAGTACTTC
TRBV18	once	NA	TRBJ2-7	CASSPVGAGVREQYF	TGTGCCAGCTCACCAGTGGGGGCAGGGGTGCGGGAGCAGTACTTC
TRBV18	NA	NA	TRBJ2-3	CAIRQRDTQYF	TGTGCCATAAGGCAGCGAGATACGCAGTATTTT